This passage covers 27 T cell receptor beta chains from one sample sequenced in a study of blood T cells in healthy people across ages. The second PCR ran roughly 6 to 11 cycles with a sample-barcoded 5' primer and J-beta primers. TCRdb independently ran MiXCR on the 5' RACE reads; one entry per CDR3 protein. Altogether around 900,000 distinct CDR3 sequences are present, 25% to 30% being singletons, with the ten largest covering 15% to 20%. Material for sequencing was blood. The receptors derive from a woman of 80 years or more in good health.

This chain joins TRBV25-1 and TRBJ2-2; 8 nucleotides agree with TRBD1. The CDR3 sequence is 15 residues long. With 7 bases clipped from V and 4 bases from J, the junction kept 8 bases outside the gene matches. Germline V gene data show CDR1 as MGHDK and CDR2 as SYGVNS. CDR3 sequence (DNA): TGTGCCAGCACTGGGACAACAGGGGGCACCGGGGAGCTGTTTTTT. Residues: CASTGTTGGTGELFF.

This clonotype was detected many times. The chain employs TRBV20-1 and TRBJ2-1; 15 positions agree with TRBD2. J gave up 3 bases and V 6 bases, and 12 bases lay outside the gene matches. The CDR3 loop spans 18 amino acids. Germline lookup yields CDR1 DFQATT and CDR2 SNEGSKA (reference sequence). The CDR3 here is CSAEPRTSGGDFYNEQFF. CDR3 coding DNA: TGCAGTGCCGAGCCGCGGACTAGCGGGGGGGATTTCTACAATGAGCAGTTCTTC.

This clonotype occurred many times. The V call is TRBV7-9, the J call TRBJ2-3, with 7 positions matching TRBD1. CDR1 and CDR2 (germline): SEHNR, FQNEAQ (reference sequence). Trimming removed 5 bases from V and 0 bases from J; junction bases left unmatched: 8. The CDR3 runs 16 residues. CDR3 DNA: TGTGCCAGCAGCAAGCACAGGGGAGCTAGCACAGATACGCAGTATTTT. Encoded protein: CASSKHRGASTDTQYF.

This sequence joins TRBV25-1 and TRBJ2-1; D unresolved. Germline V CDR1 and CDR2: MGHDK, SYGVNS. This CDR3 is 16 amino acids long. V gave up 0 bases and J gave up 6 bases, with 15 bases separating them. CDR3 bases: TGTGCCAGCAGTGAATACGGGTGGATGTCAAGCAATGAGCAGTTCTTC. Its translation: CASSEYGWMSSNEQFF.

This clonotype was found a few times. This chain connects TRBV5-5 to TRBJ1-1; D uncertain. V was shortened by 1 base and J by 6 bases, with 19 bases between the two germline ends. The CDR3 is 16 amino acids. Germline V gene data show CDR1 as SGHKS and CDR2 as YYEKEE (reference sequence). CDR3 in DNA: TGTGCCAGCAGCTTGTTGTCGAATCCGAACGTGCCTGAAGCTTTCTTT. Amino acids: CASSLLSNPNVPEAFF.

This clonotype was counted ten times or more. The J gene is TRBJ2-4, the V gene TRBV4-3; TRBD1 is a possible D gene (5 bases). Germline CDR1 reads LGHNA; CDR2 reads YSLEER. This CDR3 region has 18 residues. V dropped 0 bases and J dropped 0 bases, with 15 bases sitting between them. The CDR3 sequence is CASSQEGGQFLAKNIQYF. In DNA, the CDR3 is TGCGCCAGCAGCCAAGAAGGCGGACAATTCTTAGCCAAAAACATTCAGTACTTC.

Points on this clonotype: This may come from a read error, since a much larger clone is one base off. J is TRBJ2-1 and V is TRBV7-6; TRBD2 matches 8 bases. The CDR3 covers 14 residues. Looked up from germline, CDR1 is SGHVS and CDR2 is FNYEAQ. CDR3 amino acids: CANSLSRGAGEQFF. The CDR3 region has the DNA TGTGCCAACAGCCTCTCGCGGGGGGCCGGTGAGCAGTTCTTC. The full variable domain, its missing parts supplied by reference TRBV7-6 and TRBJ2-1, is GAGVSQSPRYKVTKRGQDVALRCDPISGHVSLYWYRQALGQGPEFLTYFNYEAQQDKSGLPNDRFSAERPEGSISTLTIQRTEQRDSAMYRCANSLSRGAGEQFFGPGTRLTVL.

This clonotype was seen a handful of times. The rearrangement links TRBV23-1 to TRBJ2-4; unclear D gene. TRBV23-1 has ORF status, its function being uncertain. This CDR3 has 9 residues. V was clipped by 7 bases and J by 8 bases, with 3 bases between them. The CDR3 DNA reads TGCGCCAGCAAGGACATTCAGTACTTC. Its translation: CASKDIQYF.

Note on this clonotype: A much more abundant neighbour one base away suggests this may be a read error. This sequence joins TRBV7-9 and TRBJ2-1; D is possibly TRBD1 (6 bases). Germline assignment: CDR1 SEHNR and CDR2 FQNEAQ (reference sequence). This CDR3 is 11 amino acids long. V was cut by 11 bases and J by 15 bases, with 20 bases left in between. The CDR3 sequence: CAGNRADTWFF. As DNA, the CDR3 is TGTGCCGGCAACAGGGCTGATACTTGGTTCTTC. The whole variable domain, remainder taken from reference TRBV7-9 and TRBJ2-1, is DTGVSQNPRHKITKRGQNVTFRCDPISEHNRLYWYRQTLGQGPEFLTYFQNEAQLEKSRLLSDRFSAERPKGSFSTLEIQRTEQGDSAMYLCAGNRADTWFFGPGTRLTVL.

This clonotype was picked up a small number of times. The gene calls are TRBV11-2 and TRBJ2-1; TRBD2 aligns across 8 bases. CDR3 length: 17 residues. CDR1 and CDR2 from the germline V gene are SGHAT and FQNNGV. V lost 5 bases, J lost 4 bases, and 13 bases stayed unmatched. CDR3 residues: CASSLSQVAGKYNEQFF. The CDR3 nucleotides read TGTGCCAGCAGCCTTTCCCAGGTAGCGGGGAAGTACAATGAGCAGTTCTTC.

As concerns this clonotype: The conserved final phenylalanine or tryptophan is absent from the CDR3, which likely points to a read error. This rearrangement joins TRBV7-2 to TRBJ1-5; D remains ambiguous. Trimming removed 3 bases from V and 8 bases from J, with 11 bases in between. This CDR3 is 13 amino acids long. Germline CDR1 is SGHTA and CDR2 is FQGNSA. As DNA, the CDR3 is TGTGCCAGCAGCTTTGGCAGGATGGAGCCCCAGCATTGT. Encoded protein: CASSFGRMEPQHC.

This clonotype showed up many times. This chain connects TRBV4-3 to TRBJ1-5; D remains ambiguous. V lost 0 bases and J lost 9, with 15 bases in between. The CDR3 runs to 15 residues. Per germline, CDR1 LGHNA and CDR2 YSLEER. CDR3 region: CASSQDKAGSGPQHF. The CDR3 nucleotides are TGCGCCAGCAGCCAAGACAAGGCAGGTTCAGGGCCCCAGCATTTT.

As for this clonotype: This clone may be a read error of a much larger clone one base away. The genes are TRBV20-1 and TRBJ2-3, with D tentatively TRBD2 (5 bases). The germline V gene has CDR1 DFQATT and CDR2 SNEGSKA (reference sequence). The CDR3 contains 11 residues. CDR3 DNA: TGCAGGGCGGGCCCCACAGATACGCAGTATTTT. Protein: CRAGPTDTQYF.

Only a few counts were recorded for this clonotype. With a much larger clone just one base away, this may be a read error. This CDR3 is CASSCASSYNEQFF. The CDR3, as DNA: TGTGCCAGCAGCTGCGCGAGCTCCTACAATGAGCAGTTCTTC. The rearrangement joins TRBV3-1 to TRBJ2-1; D unresolved. The CDR3 contains 14 residues. V was cut by 5 bases and J by 0 bases, with 8 bases left in between. Germline CDR1 LGHDT, CDR2 YNNKEL (reference sequence).

The chain combines TRBV6-5 with TRBJ1-1; TRBD1 matches 7 bases. V dropped 5 bases and J dropped 3; count of bases not matched to a gene: 6. The germline gives CDR1 MNHEY, CDR2 SVGAGI. This CDR3 spans 14 amino acids. CDR3 protein: CASSTDRTYTEAFF. The CDR3 bases are TGTGCCAGCAGTACGGACAGGACTTACACTGAAGCTTTCTTT.

This clonotype has ten or more counts. The chain carries TRBV4-1 and TRBJ2-5; D could derive from TRBD1 or TRBD2 (5 bases each). CDR3 length: 15 residues. Trimming pared 2 bases from V and 5 bases from J, leaving 15 bases between. Germline V gives CDR1 MGHRA, CDR2 YSYEKL. CDR3 nucleotides: TGCGCCAGCAGCCAATCCATAAGGGGCGGGGAGACCCAGTACTTC. Its translation: CASSQSIRGGETQYF.

This clonotype was seen a few times. V and J are TRBV12-3 or TRBV12-4 and TRBJ2-3, with D hard to call. The V end lost 1 base, the J end lost 4 bases, and 12 bases lay between the germline ends. The CDR3 is 15 residues long. In DNA form, the CDR3 reads TGTGCCAGCAGTTTAGATGGGCGAAGCGCAGATACGCAGTATTTT. This codes for CASSLDGRSADTQYF.

This clonotype appeared many times. It may be a read error: a sequence one base away is much more abundant. The rearrangement links TRBV12-3 or TRBV12-4 to TRBJ2-5; 9 bases fit TRBD1. The CDR3 loop spans 15 amino acids. With V trimmed by 6 bases and J by 11 bases, 16 bases remained unmatched. The CDR3 loop is CASRLDRGNNNEQYF. CDR3 in DNA: TGTGCCAGCAGACTCGACAGGGGGAACAACAATGAGCAGTACTTC.

The chain couples TRBV29-1 to TRBJ1-2, with TRBD1 matching 10 bases. With V trimmed by 4 bases and J by 4 bases, 12 bases remained unmatched. CDR3 length equals 16 residues. Germline CDR1 is SQVTM and CDR2 is ANQGSEA. In DNA form, the CDR3 reads TGCAGCGTTGGGGAGAGGACAGGGGGGTCTGGCTATGGCTACACCTTC. Its translation: CSVGERTGGSGYGYTF.

This clonotype was seen more than once but under ten times. The chain uses TRBV6-2 or TRBV6-3 and TRBJ1-1; D may be TRBD1 (5 bases). Germline CDR1 MNHEY, CDR2 SVGEGT. Trimming removed 2 bases from V and 4 bases from J, with 14 bases in between. The CDR3 has 15 residues. The CDR3 region has the DNA TGTGCCAGCAGTTACGGGAGAGGGGCGAGCACTGAAGCTTTCTTT. The encoded protein is CASSYGRGASTEAFF.

Note on this clonotype: A read error may explain this, as a much larger clone is one base away. The J gene is TRBJ1-2, the V gene TRBV4-2; D is undetermined. The CDR3 loop spans 15 amino acids. Per germline, CDR1 LGHNA and CDR2 YNFKEQ. The CDR3: CASRGIGATNYDYTF. CDR3 nucleotides: TGTGCCAGCCGCGGGATTGGTGCAACTAACTATGACTACACCTTC.

On this clonotype itself: Given a much more abundant clone one base away, this may be a read error. The gene calls are TRBV7-2 and TRBJ1-2, with a weak D call TRBD1 (5 bases). The V end lost 7 bases, the J end lost 4 bases, and 19 bases lay between the germline ends. The CDR3 length is 15 residues. CDR1 SGHTA and CDR2 FQGNSA come from the germline V gene. The CDR3 DNA sequence: TGTGCCAGCATCCAGCTCGAGGGGAGGACCTATGGCTACACCTTC. Encoded protein: CASIQLEGRTYGYTF.

At least ten counts were recorded for this clonotype. The gene calls are TRBV7-9 and TRBJ2-7, with D possibly TRBD1 on 6 matching bases. CDR3 length: 13 residues. Germline CDR1 SEHNR, CDR2 FQNEAQ (reference sequence). Trimming removed 3 bases at V and 3 bases at J, with 9 bases between. The CDR3: CASSFQQGYEQYF. Here the CDR3 DNA reads TGTGCCAGCAGCTTTCAACAGGGCTACGAGCAGTACTTC.

A note on this clonotype: This may be a read error, as it is one base from a much larger clone. This CDR3 is missing its conserved last phenylalanine or tryptophan, likely due to a read error. V gene TRBV7-9 combines with J gene TRBJ1-1, with TRBD1 matching 8 bases. The CDR3 spans 15 residues. V gave up 5 bases and J gave up 11 bases; unmatched junction bases: 16. Germline CDR1 is SEHNR and CDR2 is FQNEAQ (reference sequence). CDR3 coding DNA: TGTGCCAGCAGCCCCGTACCTCAGGGGGCCCATGTCGCTTTCTGT. Encoded protein: CASSPVPQGAHVAFC.

This clonotype was observed many times. This chain links TRBV27 with TRBJ2-3, with D perhaps TRBD2 (6 bases). From germline, CDR1 is MNHEY and CDR2 SMNVEV (reference sequence). The V end lost 6 bases, the J end lost 4 bases, and 20 bases lay between the germline ends. The CDR3 contains 16 residues. The CDR3 nucleotides are TGTGCCAGCAGAGTGGGGGGTCTAGCTAGGGCAGATACGCAGTATTTT. Amino acids: CASRVGGLARADTQYF.

This clonotype was detected only a few times. V and J are TRBV5-4 and TRBJ2-3; 8 bases are a match to TRBD2. This CDR3 is 16 amino acids long. Germline CDR1 reads SGHNT; CDR2 reads YYREEE (reference sequence). V shed 0 bases and J 2 bases; nucleotides not matched to a gene: 5. As DNA, the CDR3 is TGTGCCAGCAGCTTGGGAGCGGGGGTCTTCACAGATACGCAGTATTTT. It encodes CASSLGAGVFTDTQYF.

Notes on this clonotype: Since a much larger clone is just one base distant, this may be a read error. J is TRBJ2-1 and V is TRBV7-9; 10 bases map to TRBD2. This CDR3 is built from 17 residues. CDR1 is SEHNR, CDR2 FQNEAQ, per germline (reference sequence). V lost 6 bases and J lost 0; bases outside the gene matches: 8. CDR3 residues: CASRRVAGGSSYNEQFF. CDR3 coding DNA: TGTGCCAGCAGACGTGTAGCGGGGGGCAGCTCCTACAATGAGCAGTTCTTC.